This TCR gamma chain was identified in a study of intestinal T cells in coeliac disease (TCRdb year 2020). The study in broad terms: Coeliac patients were found to be much younger than controls, with mean ages of around 15 versus 51 years recorded in the TRG cohort. The TCR-delta (TRD) cohort included duodenal biopsies from 11 coeliac disease patients and 11 non-coeliac controls. Duodenal biopsies from around 36 coeliac disease patients and 21 non-coeliac controls were included in a second, larger TCR-gamma (TRG) cohort. Results and caveats for the whole study, not just this receptor: Repeated CDR3 amino acid sequences could not be distinguished from PCR duplicates in the analysis. TRG clustering correctly classified most of the 54 biopsies (around 94%), with a reported leave-one-out accuracy of approximately 87%. FFPE-derived DNA was found to be relatively degraded, and loss of a proportion of TCR sequences in each sample was likely caused by this degradation. In training, clustering based on TRD kmers put every one of the 22 biopsies in the right class, and the leave-one-out accuracy was reported as 91%. Age was significantly different between the coeliac and control groups, but splitting the analysis by age did not give a significant classification.

About this clone itself: Its antigen remains unidentified. No quality values exist for individual bases; no much larger clone is one base distant.

The CDR3 runs 16 residues from the cysteine to the phenylalanine. Kept here is only the CDR3 DNA, which spans 48 bases and is read in frame from base 1. V ends up 8 bases short and J 4 bases short, with an unmatched junction base count of 14. The method behind the library was multiplex PCR. Sequenced using an Ion Torrent PGM. The LymphoTrack kit, which has primers carrying Illumina adapters, was used to amplify TRG repertoires from approximately 210 ng of biopsy DNA. TRG amplicons were purified using AMPure XP beads, were quantified on a 2100 Bioanalyzer, and were pooled equimolarly. TRG libraries were sequenced on an Ion PGM instrument. Regarding the original processing steps: Using FastX, any read was removed if more than 10% of its nucleotides had quality scores below the third quartile calculated per patient. Reads were aligned with IMGT/HighV-QUEST to assign V, D and J genes, identify CDR3 regions and assess functionality. Sequences were converted to amino acids, and every sequence predicted to be non-functional was removed. CDR3s were split into kmers, with and without positional annotation; kmer frequencies underwent PCA, and samples were clustered using all 1023 combinations of PCs 1-10. Classification was validated by leave-one-out cross-validation, in which parameters were re-optimised on the remaining samples each time. Shannon diversity was calculated with the vegan R package from repeated random subsamples, each the size of the lowest read count. TCRdb called clones afresh from the public reads with CATT; identical DNA rows were later merged. The V and J calls and clone size are TCRdb's, not the authors'. This sample lists 700 or so gamma-chain clones; 48% were detected once. About 24% of the sample belongs to the ten largest clones.

Genomic DNA was extracted with the QIAamp DNA FFPE tissue kit from ten 5-um FFPE scrolls per case. To test whether coeliac disease can be classified from the TCR repertoire, the study used fully anonymised formalin-fixed paraffin-embedded duodenal biopsies that were not needed for diagnosis. Recombination joined TRGV10 with TRGJP1. TRGV10 has ORF status, its function being uncertain. Input material: a duodenal biopsy. The sequence was collected from a human donor with celiac disease. The nucleotide sequence is given as TGTGCTGCGTGGATAGATGGGGAGGACACTGGTTGGTTCAAGATATTT. Its coded protein is CAAWIDGEDTGWFKIF.